This T cell receptor beta chain was obtained from a study of low-dose radiotherapy and immunotherapy resistance in tumors. At the level of the study: For four cycles from cycle 1 day 1, patients took 300 mg oral aspirin daily.

This clonotype was seen at least ten times. Time point specified: after trial treatment. Sample treatment: LDRT plus nivolumab, ipilimumab, low-dose cyclophosphamide and aspirin (RACIN trial). Those eligible were patients bearing advanced solid tumors lacking tumor-infiltrating lymphocytes. The ends lost 4 bases at V and 5 bases at J; junction bases unmatched: 9. The germline V gene has CDR1 DFQATT and CDR2 SNEGSKA (reference sequence). The CDR3 loop spans 14 amino acids. TRAV and TRBV primers primed cDNA for both TCRalpha and TCRbeta. Using a constant-region primer together with a V-primer adapter, TCRs were subjected to 20 PCR cycles of amplification. TCRdb recomputed calls from the reads with MiXCR, one row per CDR3 protein. The sample has about 91,000 distinct CDR3 sequences, more than 20% seen once; the top ten hold around 13%.

The chain joins TRBV20-1 to TRBJ2-5; 8 positions match TRBD1. Sequencing was performed on PBMCs, taken after low-dose radiotherapy plus immunotherapy. This clonotype originated in a female donor with ovarian cancer. In nucleotides, the CDR3 is TGCAGTGCTATGTACAGGGGGGTGGTGGAGACCCAGTACTTC. It yields the protein CSAMYRGVVETQYF.